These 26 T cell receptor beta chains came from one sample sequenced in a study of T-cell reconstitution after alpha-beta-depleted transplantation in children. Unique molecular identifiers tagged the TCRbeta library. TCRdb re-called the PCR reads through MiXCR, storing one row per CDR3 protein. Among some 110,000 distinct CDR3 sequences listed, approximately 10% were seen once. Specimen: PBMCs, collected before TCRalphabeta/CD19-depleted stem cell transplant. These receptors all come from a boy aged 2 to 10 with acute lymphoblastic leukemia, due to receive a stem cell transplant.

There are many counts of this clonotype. DNA of the CDR3: TGCAGTGCTTACCGTGGTGGCGAGCAGTTCTTC. It specifies CSAYRGGEQFF. The chain employs TRBV20-1 and TRBJ2-1; D gene uncertain. Germline values: CDR1 DFQATT, CDR2 SNEGSKA (reference sequence). This CDR3 contains 11 residues. The V and J ends lost 5 bases and 10 bases respectively, with 12 bases between them.

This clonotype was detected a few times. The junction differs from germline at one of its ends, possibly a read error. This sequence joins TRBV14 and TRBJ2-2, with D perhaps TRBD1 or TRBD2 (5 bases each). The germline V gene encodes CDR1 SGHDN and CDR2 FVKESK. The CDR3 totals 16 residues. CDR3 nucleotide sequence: TGTGCCAGCAGCCAAGCCGGGACCTGGGGCACCGGGGAGCTTTTTTTT. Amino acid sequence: CASSQAGTWGTGELFF.

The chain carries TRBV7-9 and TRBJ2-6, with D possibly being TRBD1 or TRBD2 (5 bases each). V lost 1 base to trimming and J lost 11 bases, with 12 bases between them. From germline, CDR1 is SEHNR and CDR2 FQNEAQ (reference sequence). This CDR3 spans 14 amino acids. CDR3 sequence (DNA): TGTGCCAGCAGCTTAGATGTGGGGGTTGACGTCCTGACTTTC. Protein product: CASSLDVGVDVLTF.

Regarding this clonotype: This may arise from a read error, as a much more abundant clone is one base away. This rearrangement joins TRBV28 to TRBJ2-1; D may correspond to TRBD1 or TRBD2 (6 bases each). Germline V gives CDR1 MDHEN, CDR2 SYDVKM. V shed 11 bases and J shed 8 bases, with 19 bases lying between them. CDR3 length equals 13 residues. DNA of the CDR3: TGTGCCGCCTGGGGGGCAGGGAACGATGAGCAGTTCTTC. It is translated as CAAWGAGNDEQFF.

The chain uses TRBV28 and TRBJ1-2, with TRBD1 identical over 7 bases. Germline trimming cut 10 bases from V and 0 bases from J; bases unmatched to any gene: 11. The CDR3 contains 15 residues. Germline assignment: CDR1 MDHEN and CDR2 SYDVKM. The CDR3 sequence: CAIRDRVLSNYGYTF. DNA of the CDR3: TGTGCCATCCGAGACAGGGTTTTATCTAACTATGGCTACACCTTC.

CDR3 bases: TGCGCCAGCAGCTTGGGACTAGCGCAAGAGACCCAGTACTTC. It specifies CASSLGLAQETQYF. The chain has TRBV5-1 and TRBJ2-5; 8 positions match TRBD2. In germline, CDR1 is SGHRS, CDR2 YFSETQ. V trimming: 0 bases; J trimming: 2 bases; junction bases outside the gene matches: 0. The CDR3 runs 14 residues. Full variable domain (rest looked up from reference TRBV5-1 and TRBJ2-5): KAGVTQTPRYLIKTRGQQVTLSCSPISGHRSVSWYQQTPGQGLQFLFEYFSETQRNKGNFPGRFSGRQFSNSRSEMNVSTLELGDSALYLCASSLGLAQETQYFGPGTRLLVL.

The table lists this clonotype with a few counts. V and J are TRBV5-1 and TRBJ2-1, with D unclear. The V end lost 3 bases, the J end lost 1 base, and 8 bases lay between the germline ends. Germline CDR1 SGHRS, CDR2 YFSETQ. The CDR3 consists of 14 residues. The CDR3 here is CASSYGQSYNEQFF. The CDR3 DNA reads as TGCGCCAGCAGCTACGGCCAATCCTACAATGAGCAGTTCTTC.

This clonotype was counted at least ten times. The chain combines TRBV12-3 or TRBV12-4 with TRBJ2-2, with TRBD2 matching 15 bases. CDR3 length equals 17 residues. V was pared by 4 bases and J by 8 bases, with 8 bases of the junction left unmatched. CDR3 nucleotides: TGTGCCAGCAGTTCTCCGGGACTAGCGGGAGGCGCTGGGGAGCTGTTTTTT. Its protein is CASSSPGLAGGAGELFF.

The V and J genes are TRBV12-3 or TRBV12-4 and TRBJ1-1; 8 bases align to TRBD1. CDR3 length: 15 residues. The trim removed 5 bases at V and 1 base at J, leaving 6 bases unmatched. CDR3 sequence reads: CASSRLGQGNTEAFF. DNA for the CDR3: TGTGCCAGCAGTCGCCTAGGACAGGGGAACACTGAAGCTTTCTTT.

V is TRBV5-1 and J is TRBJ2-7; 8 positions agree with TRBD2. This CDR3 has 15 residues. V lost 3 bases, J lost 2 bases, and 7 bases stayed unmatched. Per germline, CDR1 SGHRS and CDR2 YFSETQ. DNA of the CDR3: TGCGCCAGCAGCTATGGCGGGAGGTCAGCCTACGAGCAGTACTTC. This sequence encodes CASSYGGRSAYEQYF.

The CDR3 sequence is CSARDWAGGAPEAFF. CDR3 DNA: TGCAGTGCTAGAGATTGGGCAGGGGGCGCCCCTGAAGCTTTCTTT. V and J are TRBV20-1 and TRBJ1-1, with 8 bases lining up with TRBD1. The CDR3 consists of 15 residues. Germline V gives CDR1 DFQATT, CDR2 SNEGSKA (reference sequence). Trimming cost V 0 bases and J 6 bases; bases outside gene matches: 9.

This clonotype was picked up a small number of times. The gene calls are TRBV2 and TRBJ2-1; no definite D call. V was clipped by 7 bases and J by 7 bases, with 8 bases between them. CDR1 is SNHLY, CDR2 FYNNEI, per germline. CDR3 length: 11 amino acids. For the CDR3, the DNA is TGTGCCAGCATAAAAGGGAATGAGCAGTTCTTC. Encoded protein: CASIKGNEQFF. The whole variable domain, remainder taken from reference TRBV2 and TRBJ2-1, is EPEVTQTPSHQVTQMGQEVILRCVPISNHLYFYWYRQILGQKVEFLVSFYNNEISEKSEIFDDQFSVERPDGSNFTLKIRSTKLEDSAMYFCASIKGNEQFFGPGTRLTVL.

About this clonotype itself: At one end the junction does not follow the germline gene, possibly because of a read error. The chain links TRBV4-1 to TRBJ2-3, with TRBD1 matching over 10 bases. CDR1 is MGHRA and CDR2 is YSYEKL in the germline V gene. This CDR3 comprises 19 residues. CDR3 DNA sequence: TGTGCCATCAGCCTCGGGACAGGGGTAGGGGACGGCTACTTTGCTACGCAGTATTTT. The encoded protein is CAISLGTGVGDGYFATQYF.

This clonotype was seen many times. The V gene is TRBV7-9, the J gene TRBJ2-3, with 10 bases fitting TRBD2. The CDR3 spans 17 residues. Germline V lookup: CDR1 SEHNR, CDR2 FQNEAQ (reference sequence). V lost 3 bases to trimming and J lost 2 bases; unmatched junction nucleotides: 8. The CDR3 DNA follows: TGTGCCAGCAGCTTCGTAACTAGCGGGACGTACACAGATACGCAGTATTTT. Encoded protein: CASSFVTSGTYTDTQYF.

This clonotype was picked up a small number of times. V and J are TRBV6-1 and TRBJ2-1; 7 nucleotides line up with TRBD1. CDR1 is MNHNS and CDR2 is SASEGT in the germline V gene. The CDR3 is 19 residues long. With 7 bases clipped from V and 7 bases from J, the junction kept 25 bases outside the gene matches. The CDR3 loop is CASKTDTGVLGHKRNEQFF. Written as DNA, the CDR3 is TGTGCCAGCAAGACGGACACAGGGGTCCTGGGACATAAGAGGAATGAGCAGTTCTTC.

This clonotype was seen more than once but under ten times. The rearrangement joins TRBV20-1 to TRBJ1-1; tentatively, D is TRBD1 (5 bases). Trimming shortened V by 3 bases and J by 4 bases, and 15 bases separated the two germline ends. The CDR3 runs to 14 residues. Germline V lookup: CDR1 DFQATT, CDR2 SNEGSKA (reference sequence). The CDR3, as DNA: TGCAGTGCTAGCGGACGGGGGGTAACCACTGAAGCTTTCTTT. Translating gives CSASGRGVTTEAFF.

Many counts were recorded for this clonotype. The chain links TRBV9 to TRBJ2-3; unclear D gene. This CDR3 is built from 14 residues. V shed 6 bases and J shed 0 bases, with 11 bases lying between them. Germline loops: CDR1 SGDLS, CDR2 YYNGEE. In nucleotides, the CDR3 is TGTGCCAGCAATGGTGGGTATAGCACAGATACGCAGTATTTT. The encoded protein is CASNGGYSTDTQYF.

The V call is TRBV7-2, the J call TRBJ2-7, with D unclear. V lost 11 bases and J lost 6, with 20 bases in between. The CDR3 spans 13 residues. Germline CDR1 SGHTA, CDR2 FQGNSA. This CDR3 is CAVTKERLSEQYF. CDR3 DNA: TGTGCCGTTACTAAAGAGCGTCTTTCCGAGCAGTACTTC. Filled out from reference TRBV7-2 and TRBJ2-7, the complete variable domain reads GAGVSQSPSNKVTEKGKDVELRCDPISGHTALYWYRQSLGQGLEFLIYFQGNSAPDKSGLPSDRFSAERTGGSVSTLTIQRTQQEDSAVYLCAVTKERLSEQYFGPGTRLTVT.

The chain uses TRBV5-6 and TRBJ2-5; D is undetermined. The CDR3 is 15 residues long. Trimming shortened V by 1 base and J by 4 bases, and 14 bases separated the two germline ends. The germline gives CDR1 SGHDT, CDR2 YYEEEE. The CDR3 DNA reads TGTGCCAGCAGCTTGTTCTTAGAACTGCCAGAGACCCAGTACTTC. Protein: CASSLFLELPETQYF.

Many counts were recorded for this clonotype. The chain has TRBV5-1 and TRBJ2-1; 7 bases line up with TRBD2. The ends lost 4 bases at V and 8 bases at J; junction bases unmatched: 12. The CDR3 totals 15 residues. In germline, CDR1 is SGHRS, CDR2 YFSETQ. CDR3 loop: CASSRGVPDRDEQFF. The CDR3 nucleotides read TGCGCCAGCAGCCGGGGGGTTCCGGATCGCGATGAGCAGTTCTTC. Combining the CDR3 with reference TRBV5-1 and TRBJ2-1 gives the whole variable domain KAGVTQTPRYLIKTRGQQVTLSCSPISGHRSVSWYQQTPGQGLQFLFEYFSETQRNKGNFPGRFSGRQFSNSRSEMNVSTLELGDSALYLCASSRGVPDRDEQFFGPGTRLTVL.

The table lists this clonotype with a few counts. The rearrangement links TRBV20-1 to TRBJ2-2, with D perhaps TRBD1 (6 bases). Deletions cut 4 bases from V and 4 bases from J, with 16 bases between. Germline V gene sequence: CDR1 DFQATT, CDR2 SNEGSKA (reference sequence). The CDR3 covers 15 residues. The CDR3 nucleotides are TGCAGTGCTATTCTCCCGGGACACTTCACCGGGGAGCTGTTTTTT. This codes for CSAILPGHFTGELFF.

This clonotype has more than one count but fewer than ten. CDR3 region: CASSRTPLGETQYF. The CDR3 bases are TGTGCCAGCAGCAGGACACCTTTGGGGGAGACCCAGTACTTC. This sequence joins TRBV7-2 and TRBJ2-5, with a weak D call TRBD1 (5 bases). Looked up from germline, CDR1 is SGHTA and CDR2 is FQGNSA. V lost 5 bases to trimming and J lost 5 bases, with 15 bases between them. The CDR3 sequence is 14 residues long. Complete variable domain (other parts from reference TRBV7-2 and TRBJ2-5): GAGVSQSPSNKVTEKGKDVELRCDPISGHTALYWYRQSLGQGLEFLIYFQGNSAPDKSGLPSDRFSAERTGGSVSTLTIQRTQQEDSAVYLCASSRTPLGETQYFGPGTRLLVL.

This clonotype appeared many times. CDR3 DNA: TGTGCCAGCAGGAGGGACCCTTACGACACAGATACGCAGTATTTT. Amino acids: CASRRDPYDTDTQYF. This chain uses TRBV6-1 with TRBJ2-3; tentatively, D is TRBD1 or TRBD2 (5 bases each). The CDR3 spans 15 residues. V shed 6 bases and J shed 2 bases, with 15 bases lying between them. Germline CDR1 and CDR2: MNHNS and SASEGT.

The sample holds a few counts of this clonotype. The CDR3 loop reads CASSYRGGVPDTQYF. CDR3 nucleotides: TGTGCCAGCAGTTACCGGGGGGGTGTCCCAGATACGCAGTATTTT. The chain uses TRBV6-5 and TRBJ2-3, with 8 bases aligning to TRBD2. This CDR3 has 15 amino acids. V shed 2 bases, J shed 4 bases, and the junction held 5 bases outside the gene matches. The germline V gene encodes CDR1 MNHEY and CDR2 SVGAGI.

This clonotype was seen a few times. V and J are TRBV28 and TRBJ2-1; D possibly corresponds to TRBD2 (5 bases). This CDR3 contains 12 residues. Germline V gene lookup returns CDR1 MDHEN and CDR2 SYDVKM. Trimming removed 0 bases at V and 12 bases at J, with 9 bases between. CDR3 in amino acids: CASSLWAEAQFF. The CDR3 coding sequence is TGTGCCAGCAGTTTATGGGCGGAGGCGCAGTTCTTC.

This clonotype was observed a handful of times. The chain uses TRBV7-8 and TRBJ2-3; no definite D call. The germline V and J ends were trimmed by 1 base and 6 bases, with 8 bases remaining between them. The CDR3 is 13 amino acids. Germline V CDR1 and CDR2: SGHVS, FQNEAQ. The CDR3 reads CASSLEIPDTQYF. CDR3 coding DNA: TGTGCCAGCAGCTTAGAGATTCCGGATACGCAGTATTTT. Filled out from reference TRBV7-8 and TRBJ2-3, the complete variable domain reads GAGVSQSPRYKVAKRGQDVALRCDPISGHVSLFWYQQALGQGPEFLTYFQNEAQLDKSGLPSDRFFAERPEGSVSTLKIQRTQQEDSAVYLCASSLEIPDTQYFGPGTRLTVL.